Shown below are 23 T cell receptor beta chains from a single sample sequenced in a study of CD4+ T cells in melanoma. Sequenced by immunoSEQ multiplex PCR; TCRdb stores in-frame clones only, minus some. The sample has about 9,600 clones, around 62% seen once; the top ten hold around 22%. The sample taken for sequencing was cells from a culture (not recorded whether cultured in vitro). These receptor sequences come from a human donor with melanoma.

The rearrangement uses TRBV6-1 and TRBJ1-1; TRBD1 matches 7 bases. The germline V gene encodes CDR1 MNHNS and CDR2 SASEGT. V lost 7 bases, J lost 3 bases, and 8 bases stayed unmatched. The CDR3 length is 14 residues. CDR3 DNA sequence: TGTGCCAGCAACCGACAGGGCGGATACACTGAAGCTTTCTTT. Protein product: CASNRQGGYTEAFF.

V usage is TRBV21-1 and J usage is TRBJ2-1; the DNA was not used to check the table's D call, TRBD1. TRBV21-1 is reported as a pseudogene. This CDR3 contains 17 residues. This CDR3 is CASKEVRGQGYYNEQFF. CDR3 DNA sequence: TGTGCCAGCAAAGAGGTGAGGGGACAGGGGTACTACAATGAGCAGTTCTTC.

This clone was recorded a few times. This chain links TRBV5-4 with TRBJ2-7; 10 bases are shared with TRBD2. The V gene end was trimmed by 4 bases and the J gene end by 3 bases; junction bases not matched to a gene: 7. Germline CDR1 SGHNT, CDR2 YYREEE (reference sequence). CDR3 size: 15 residues. The chain's CDR3 is CASSLRASGGYEQYF. The CDR3 DNA reads as TGTGCCAGCAGCCTCCGGGCTAGCGGGGGCTACGAGCAGTACTTC.

The chain has TRBV7-6 and TRBJ1-5; unclear D gene. The germline V gene encodes CDR1 SGHVS and CDR2 FNYEAQ. CDR3 size: 15 residues. Trimming stripped 2 bases from V and 1 base from J, with 9 bases between. The CDR3 region has the DNA TGTGCCAGCAGCTTACAGACTGGGAGCAATCAGCCCCAGCATTTT. Its translation: CASSLQTGSNQPQHF.

The V call is TRBV15, the J call TRBJ2-5, with D uncertain. CDR3 length: 13 residues. Germline V CDR1 and CDR2: LNHNV, YYDKDF (reference sequence). The germline V and J ends were trimmed by 5 bases and 0 bases, with 7 bases remaining between them. CDR3 in amino acids: CATSPRYQETQYF. For the CDR3, the DNA is TGTGCCACCAGCCCTAGATACCAAGAGACCCAGTACTTC.

The chain has TRBV6-5 and TRBJ1-1, with D maybe TRBD1 (5 bases). With 5 bases removed from V and 6 bases from J, the gap between germline ends came to 16 bases. The CDR3 loop spans 14 amino acids. CDR1 and CDR2 (germline): MNHEY, SVGAGI. The CDR3 DNA follows: TGTGCCAGCAGTGAAGTTAGGGGCACCTCTGAAGCTTTCTTT. Translating it yields CASSEVRGTSEAFF.

The V gene is TRBV29-1, the J gene TRBJ1-2, with 7 nucleotides matching TRBD1. The CDR3 runs to 16 residues. The J segment lost 1 base and the V segment lost 4 bases, leaving 12 bases of the junction unmatched. Germline assignment: CDR1 SQVTM and CDR2 ANQGSEA. The CDR3 loop reads CSVGSRQGRHNYGYTF. The CDR3 nucleotides are TGCAGCGTTGGAAGTAGACAGGGACGACATAACTATGGCTACACCTTC.

The chain couples TRBV20-1 to TRBJ2-4; D uncertain. V was shortened by 5 bases and J by 8 bases, with 10 bases between the two germline ends. CDR3 length: 11 amino acids. CDR1 DFQATT and CDR2 SNEGSKA come from the germline V gene (reference sequence). CDR3: CSALVGDIQYF. The CDR3 nucleotides are TGCAGTGCTCTGGTTGGGGACATTCAGTACTTC.

By sample share, this clone is medium-sized. This chain uses TRBV5-1 with TRBJ2-2; D is unresolved. V was clipped by 6 bases and J by 0 bases, with 9 bases between them. Germline values: CDR1 SGHRS, CDR2 YFSETQ. The CDR3 has 14 residues. CDR3 residues: CASKAIANTGELFF. In DNA form, the CDR3 reads TGCGCCAGCAAGGCAATAGCGAACACCGGGGAGCTGTTTTTT.

Concerning this clone itself: One end of the junction is discordant with germline, which a read error may explain. The chain is built from TRBV6-1 and TRBJ2-7; 9 bases map to TRBD1. This CDR3 has 11 amino acids. In germline, CDR1 is MNHNS, CDR2 SASEGT. CDR3 sequence (DNA): TGTGCCAGCAGTGAAAGACAGGGGGTGAACTTC. The encoded protein is CASSERQGVNF.

The chain is built from TRBV27 and TRBJ1-1; TRBD1 matches at 8 bases. In germline, CDR1 is MNHEY, CDR2 SMNVEV (reference sequence). Trimming took 5 bases from V and 1 from J; bases not matched to a gene: 12. This CDR3 has 17 residues. The DNA of the CDR3 is TGTGCCAGCAGTCCCAGGACAGGGCGGATCGCGAACACTGAAGCTTTCTTT. Encoded protein: CASSPRTGRIANTEAFF.

This clone was found a few times. The chain recombines TRBV6-6 with TRBJ2-3; TRBD1 aligns across 8 bases. Losses at the gene ends were 6 bases for V and 4 bases for J; bases not matched to a gene: 6. CDR1 and CDR2 from the germline V gene are MNHNY and SVGAGI (reference sequence). This CDR3 has 14 amino acids. The CDR3 coding sequence is TGTGCCAGCAGCCAAGCAGGGGGCGCAGATACGCAGTATTTT. Translated: CASSQAGGADTQYF.

The rearrangement joins TRBV10-3 to TRBJ2-1, with D tentatively TRBD1 (6 bases). V lost 0 bases and J 6 bases, leaving 21 bases between the germline ends. This CDR3 comprises 18 residues. Per germline, CDR1 ENHRY and CDR2 SYGVKD. DNA for the CDR3: TGTGCCATCAGTGAGTCTATAGGGACACCGACTGACTCCAATGAGCAGTTCTTC. The encoded protein is CAISESIGTPTDSNEQFF.

The V call is TRBV30, the J call TRBJ2-1, with D perhaps matching TRBD1 (6 bases). Germline CDR1 and CDR2: GTSNPN and SVGIG (reference sequence). V lost 7 bases and J lost 6, with 22 bases in between. The CDR3 is made up of 15 amino acids. CDR3 region: CALTGTLNLGNEQFF. Here the CDR3 DNA reads TGTGCCTTAACCGGGACACTTAATCTTGGCAATGAGCAGTTCTTC.

Comment on this clone: The junction and the germline gene differ at one end; a read error may be behind it. The chain employs TRBV2 and TRBJ2-7, with 10 bases that match TRBD2. This CDR3 has 15 amino acids. CDR1 and CDR2 from the germline V gene are SNHLY and FYNNEI. The CDR3, as DNA: TGTGCCAGCAGTAAAGCGGGGGGGCTCTCCTACGAGCAGTACTTC. Residues: CASSKAGGLSYEQYF.

The J gene is TRBJ2-1, the V gene TRBV5-1; D perhaps matches TRBD2 (5 bases). The CDR3 spans 14 residues. Trimming took off 0 bases at V and 9 bases at J, with 13 bases between the two ends. The germline V gene encodes CDR1 SGHRS and CDR2 YFSETQ. The DNA for the CDR3 is TGCGCCAGCAGCTTGGGCCTAGCACGCAGTGAGCAGTTCTTC. It is translated as CASSLGLARSEQFF.

The V gene is TRBV9, the J gene TRBJ2-3; a possible D gene is TRBD2 (6 bases). The CDR3 consists of 18 residues. Trimming cost V 0 bases and J 2 bases, with 19 bases left between them. Looked up from germline, CDR1 is SGDLS and CDR2 is YYNGEE. The CDR3 loop is CASSVATSTAGNTDTQYF. The CDR3 nucleotides are TGTGCCAGCAGCGTAGCTACTTCCACGGCGGGGAACACAGATACGCAGTATTTT.

This clone was seen only a few times. The rearrangement uses TRBV4-2 and TRBJ2-2; tentative D call: TRBD2 (5 bases). In germline, CDR1 is LGHNA, CDR2 YNFKEQ. This CDR3 has 14 residues. V was clipped by 4 bases and J by 5 bases, with 11 bases between them. CDR3 amino acids: CASSPRTGTGELFF. The CDR3 DNA reads as TGTGCCAGCAGCCCGAGGACGGGGACCGGGGAGCTGTTTTTT.

The rearrangement joins TRBV5-3 to TRBJ1-5, with D maybe TRBD1 (5 bases). TRBV5-3 is an ORF for which the function is uncertain. V was pared by 6 bases and J by 9 bases, with 19 bases between. The CDR3 consists of 14 residues. CDR3 DNA: TGTGCCAGAACCGGGATACAGGTGAAGGCGCCCCAGCATTTT. Translated, it gives CARTGIQVKAPQHF.

The chain uses TRBV7-9 and TRBJ2-7; D remains unclear. This CDR3 has 12 amino acids. The V end was cut by 5 bases, the J end by 3 bases, with 8 bases between. Germline assignment: CDR1 SEHNR and CDR2 FQNEAQ (reference sequence). CDR3 residues: CASSVANYEQYF. CDR3 nucleotides: TGTGCCAGCAGCGTCGCAAACTACGAGCAGTACTTC.

The chain uses TRBV10-3 and TRBJ2-7; D call uncertain. The CDR3 runs to 14 residues. Trimming stripped 0 bases from V and 7 bases from J, with 13 bases between. Per germline, CDR1 ENHRY and CDR2 SYGVKD. CDR3 in amino acids: CAISESGNQVEQYF. The CDR3 bases are TGTGCCATCAGTGAGTCGGGAAACCAGGTTGAGCAGTACTTC.

The V and J genes are TRBV6-6 and TRBJ2-1, with D perhaps TRBD1 or TRBD2 (5 bases each). Germline values: CDR1 MNHNY, CDR2 SVGAGI (reference sequence). Deletions cut 4 bases from V and 6 bases from J, with 16 bases between. The CDR3 runs 15 residues. This chain's CDR3 is CASSSRDRRGNEQFF. The CDR3 DNA is TGTGCCAGCAGTTCCCGGGACCGTCGAGGCAATGAGCAGTTCTTC.

This clone appeared a few times. The gene calls are TRBV15 and TRBJ1-1; D call uncertain. Germline CDR1 is LNHNV and CDR2 is YYDKDF (reference sequence). The CDR3 consists of 14 residues. Trimming stripped 3 bases from V and 2 bases from J, with 10 bases between. In DNA, the CDR3 is TGTGCCACCAGCAGGGGATCGTTAAACACTGAAGCTTTCTTT. This sequence encodes CATSRGSLNTEAFF. Full variable domain (outside the CDR3, taken from reference TRBV15 and TRBJ1-1): DAMVIQNPRYQVTQFGKPVTLSCSQTLNHNVMYWYQQKSSQAPKLLFHYYDKDFNNEADTPDNFQSRRPNTSFCFLDIRSPGLGDTAMYLCATSRGSLNTEAFFGQGTRLTVV.